The following is a T cell receptor beta chain sequence with its context. This CDR3 contains 16 residues. Per the germline V gene, CDR1 is SEHNR and CDR2 is FQNEAQ (reference sequence). V was clipped by 1 base and J by 1 base; unmatched bases: 4. The table came from immunoSEQ multiplex PCR; TCRdb's copy has only in-frame clones and leaves some out. The data contain about 440,000 clones, around 89% of them singletons. This sample is part of a study of blood T cell repertoires in COVID-19. Turning to the study itself: COVID-19 samples collected from the United States, Italy and Spain covered acute and convalescent phases. Nucleic acid was either cDNA or gDNA, and it came from T cells, B-cell-depleted T cells, or PBMCs.

The sample taken for sequencing was peripheral blood. The chain carries TRBV7-9 and TRBJ1-2; 9 positions agree with TRBD1. The TCR was taken from a woman in her 30s with acute or convalescent COVID-19. The DNA for the CDR3 is TGTGCCAGCAGCTTAGGGGGACAGGGCATTAACTATGGCTACACCTTC. Translation gives CASSLGGQGINYGYTF.